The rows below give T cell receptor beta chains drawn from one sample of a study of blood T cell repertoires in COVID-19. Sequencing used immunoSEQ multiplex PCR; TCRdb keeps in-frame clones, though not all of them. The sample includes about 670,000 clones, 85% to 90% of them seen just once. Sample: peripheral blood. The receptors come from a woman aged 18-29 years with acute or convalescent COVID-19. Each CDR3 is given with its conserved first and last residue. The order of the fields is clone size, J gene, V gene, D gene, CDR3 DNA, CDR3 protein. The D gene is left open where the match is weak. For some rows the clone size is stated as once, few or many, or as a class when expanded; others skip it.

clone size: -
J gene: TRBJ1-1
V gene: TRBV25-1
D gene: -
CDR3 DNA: TGTGCCAGCAGTGAATGGTGGTCAGGGGATGGTACGGCTTTCTTT
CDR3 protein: CASSEWWSGDGTAFF

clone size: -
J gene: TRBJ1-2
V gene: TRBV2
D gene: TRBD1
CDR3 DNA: TGTGCCAGCAGCACTACAGGGGGCAAGGACTATGGCTACACCTTC
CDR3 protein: CASSTTGGKDYGYTF

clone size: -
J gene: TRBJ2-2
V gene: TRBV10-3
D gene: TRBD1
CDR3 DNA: TGTGCCACTGCAGGGGGAACCGGGGAGCTGTTTTTT
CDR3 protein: CATAGGTGELFF

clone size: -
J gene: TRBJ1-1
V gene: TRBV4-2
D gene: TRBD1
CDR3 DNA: TGTGCCAGCAGCCAGGGACAGCCGAACACTGAAGCTTTCTTT
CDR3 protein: CASSQGQPNTEAFF

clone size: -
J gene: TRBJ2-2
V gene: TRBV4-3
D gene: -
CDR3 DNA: TGCGCCAGCAGCCACAGTGAGGTTGGGGAGCTGTTTTTT
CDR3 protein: CASSHSEVGELFF

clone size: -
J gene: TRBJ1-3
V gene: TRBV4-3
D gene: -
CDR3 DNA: TGCGCCAGCAGCCAAGAGGAGTTTTCGACTGGAAACACCATATATTTT
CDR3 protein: CASSQEEFSTGNTIYF

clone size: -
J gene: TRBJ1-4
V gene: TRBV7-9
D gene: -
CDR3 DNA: TGTGCCAGCAGCTTAGCACGAGGCTTAAATGAAAAACTGTTTTTT
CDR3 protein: CASSLARGLNEKLFF

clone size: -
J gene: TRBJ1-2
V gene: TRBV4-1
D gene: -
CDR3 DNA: TGCGCCAGCAGCCTGGCAGGAACTAACTATGGCTACACCTTC
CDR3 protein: CASSLAGTNYGYTF

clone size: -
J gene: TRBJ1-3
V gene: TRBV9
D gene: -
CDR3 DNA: TGTGCCAGCAGCGTAAACGACCCGGAGGACACCATATATTTT
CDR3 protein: CASSVNDPEDTIYF

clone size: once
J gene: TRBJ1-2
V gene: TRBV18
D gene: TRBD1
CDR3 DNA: TGTGCCAGCTCAACGGACAGGGGCGGCTATGGCTACACCTTC
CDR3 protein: CASSTDRGGYGYTF

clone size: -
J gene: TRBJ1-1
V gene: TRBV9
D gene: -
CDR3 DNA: TGTGCCAGCAGCCCTACCGGGACACCTATGAACACTGAAGCTTTCTTT
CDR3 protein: CASSPTGTPMNTEAFF

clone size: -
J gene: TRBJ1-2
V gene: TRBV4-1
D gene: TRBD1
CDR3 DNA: TGCGCCAGCAGCCCTTCGGAAGGGACAGGGGTCGGCTACACCTTC
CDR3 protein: CASSPSEGTGVGYTF

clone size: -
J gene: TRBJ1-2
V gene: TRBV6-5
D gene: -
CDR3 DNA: TGTGCCAGCGGAGCAGAGGGTCGGCGGGGCTACACCTTC
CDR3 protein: CASGAEGRRGYTF

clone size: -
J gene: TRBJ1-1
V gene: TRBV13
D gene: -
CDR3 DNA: TGTGCCAGCAGCACCGGAGGGGTAACTGAAGCTTTCTTT
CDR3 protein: CASSTGGVTEAFF

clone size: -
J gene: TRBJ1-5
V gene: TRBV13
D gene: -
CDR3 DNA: TGTGCCAGCAGCTTAAGGTTAAGTACGGGATCCAATCAGCCCCAGCATTTT
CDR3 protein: CASSLRLSTGSNQPQHF

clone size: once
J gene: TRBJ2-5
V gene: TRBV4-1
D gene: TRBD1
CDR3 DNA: TGCGCCAGCAGCCAAGGTGACAGGGGGCAAGAGACCCAGTACTTC
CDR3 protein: CASSQGDRGQETQYF

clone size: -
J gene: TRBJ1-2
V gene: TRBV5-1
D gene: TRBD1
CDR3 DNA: TGCGCCAGCAGCCTCTGGACAGGGGATGGCTACACCTTC
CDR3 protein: CASSLWTGDGYTF

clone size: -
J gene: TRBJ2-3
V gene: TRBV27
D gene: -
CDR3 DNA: TGTGCCAGCAGTGCTATGTACCGAACAGATACGCAGTATTTT
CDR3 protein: CASSAMYRTDTQYF

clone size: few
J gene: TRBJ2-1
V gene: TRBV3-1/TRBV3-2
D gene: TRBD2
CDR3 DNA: TGTGCCAGCAGCCGACTAGCGGGGGGAAACAATGAGCAGTTCTTC
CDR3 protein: CASSRLAGGNNEQFF

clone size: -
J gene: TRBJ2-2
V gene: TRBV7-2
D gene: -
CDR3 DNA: TGTGCCAGCAGCTTCCGCACTAGCACCGGGGAGCTGTTTTTT
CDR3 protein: CASSFRTSTGELFF

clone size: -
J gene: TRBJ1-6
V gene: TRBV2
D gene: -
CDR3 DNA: TGTGCCAGCAGGAAGGACAGCGTCCCCCCCCTCCACTTT
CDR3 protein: CASRKDSVPPLHF

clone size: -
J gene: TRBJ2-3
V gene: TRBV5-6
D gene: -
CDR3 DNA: TGTGCCAGCAGCTTGAGTCAGGGTGGTAGCACAGATACGCAGTATTTT
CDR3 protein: CASSLSQGGSTDTQYF

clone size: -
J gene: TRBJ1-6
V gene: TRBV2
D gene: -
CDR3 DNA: TGTGCCAGCAGTGAATCAGGGTACGCTTCACCCCTCCACTTT
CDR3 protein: CASSESGYASPLHF

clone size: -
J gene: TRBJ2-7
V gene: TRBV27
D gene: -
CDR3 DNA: TGTGCCAGCAGTTTATCTTCCGGCGGGTACAACTACGAGCAGTACTTC
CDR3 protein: CASSLSSGGYNYEQYF

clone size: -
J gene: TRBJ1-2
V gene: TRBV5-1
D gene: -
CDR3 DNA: TGCGCCAGCAGCTTGGCCGGTTCTGGTGGCTACACCTTC
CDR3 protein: CASSLAGSGGYTF

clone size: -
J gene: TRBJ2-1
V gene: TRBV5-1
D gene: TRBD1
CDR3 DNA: TGCGCCAGGACAGCTCGGGACAGGGCTTACAATGAGCAGTTCTTC
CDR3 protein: CARTARDRAYNEQFF

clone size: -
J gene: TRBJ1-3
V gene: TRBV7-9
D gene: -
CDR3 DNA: TGTGCCAGCAGCTTAGGACAGTTTTCCTCTGGAAACACCATATATTTT
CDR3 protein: CASSLGQFSSGNTIYF

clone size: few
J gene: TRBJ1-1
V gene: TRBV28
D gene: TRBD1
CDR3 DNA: TGTGCCAGCAGTCTGGGGGGGACAGGGGGAAGGGCTGAAGCTTTCTTT
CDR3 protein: CASSLGGTGGRAEAFF

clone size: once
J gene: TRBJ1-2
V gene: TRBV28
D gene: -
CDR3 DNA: TGTGCCACCAAACTCCAGGGCCTCTACACCTTC
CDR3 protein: CATKLQGLYTF

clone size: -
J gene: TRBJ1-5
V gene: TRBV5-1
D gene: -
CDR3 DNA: TGCGCCAGCAGCTTGAGGAGGAAACTTTATAGCAATCAGCCCCAGCATTTT
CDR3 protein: CASSLRRKLYSNQPQHF

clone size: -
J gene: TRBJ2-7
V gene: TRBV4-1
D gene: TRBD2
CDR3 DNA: TGCGCCAGCAGCCAAGATTACGGCGGGGGGACAAGCTACGAGCAGTACTTC
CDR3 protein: CASSQDYGGGTSYEQYF

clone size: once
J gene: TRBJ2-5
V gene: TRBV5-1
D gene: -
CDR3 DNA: TGCGCCAGCAGCGTCGGGAGTCCCAAGGACACCCAGTACTTC
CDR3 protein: CASSVGSPKDTQYF

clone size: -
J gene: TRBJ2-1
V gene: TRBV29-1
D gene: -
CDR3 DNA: TGCAGCGTTGATCGGGCGGGAACCTACAATGAGCAGTTCTTC
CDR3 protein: CSVDRAGTYNEQFF

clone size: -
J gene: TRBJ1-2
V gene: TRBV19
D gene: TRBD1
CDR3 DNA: TGTGCCAGTAGTGTGACAGGGGTTAACTATGGCTACACCTTC
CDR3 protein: CASSVTGVNYGYTF

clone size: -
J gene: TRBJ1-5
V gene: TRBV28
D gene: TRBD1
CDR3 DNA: TGTGCCAGCAGTGCACGGACAGGCGACCAGCCCCAGCATTTT
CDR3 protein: CASSARTGDQPQHF

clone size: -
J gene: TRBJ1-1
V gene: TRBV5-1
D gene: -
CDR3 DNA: TGCGCCAGCAGCTTGGATTTGGAGACCAGCACTGAAGCTTTCTTT
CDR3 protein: CASSLDLETSTEAFF

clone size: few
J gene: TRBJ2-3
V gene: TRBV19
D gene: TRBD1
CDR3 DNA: TGTGCCAGTAGTACCGACAGGGTTTCAGATACGCAGTATTTT
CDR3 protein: CASSTDRVSDTQYF

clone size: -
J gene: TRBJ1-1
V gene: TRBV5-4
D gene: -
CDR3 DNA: TGTGCCAGCAGCTTGGGAGCCAGGAATCTGAACACTGAAGCTTTCTTT
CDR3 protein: CASSLGARNLNTEAFF

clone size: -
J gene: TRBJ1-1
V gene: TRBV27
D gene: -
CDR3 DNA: TGTGCCAGCAGTTTAATGTGGAGCGGGGACACTGAAGCTTTCTTT
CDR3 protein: CASSLMWSGDTEAFF

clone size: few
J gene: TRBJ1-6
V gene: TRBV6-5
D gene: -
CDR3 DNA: TGTGCCAGCAGTTACTCGAATATAGGGGGAAATTCACCCCTCCACTTT
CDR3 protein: CASSYSNIGGNSPLHF

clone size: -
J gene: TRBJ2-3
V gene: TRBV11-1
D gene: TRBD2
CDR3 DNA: TGTGCCAGCAGCGTCAGCGGGAGTACGCAGTATTTT
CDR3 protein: CASSVSGSTQYF

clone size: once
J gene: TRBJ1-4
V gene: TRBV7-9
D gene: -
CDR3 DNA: TGTGCCAGCGGGGACTTAAATGAAAAACTGTTTTTT
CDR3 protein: CASGDLNEKLFF

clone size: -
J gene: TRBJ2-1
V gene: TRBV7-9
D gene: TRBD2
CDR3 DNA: TGTGCCAGCAGCTCCGGGACTAGCGGGGGCCTCCTTAGGAATGAGCAGTTCTTC
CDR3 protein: CASSSGTSGGLLRNEQFF

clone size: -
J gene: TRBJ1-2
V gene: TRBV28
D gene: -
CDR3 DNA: TGTGCCAGCAGGCGTGGACAGATCTATGGCTACACCTTC
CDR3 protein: CASRRGQIYGYTF

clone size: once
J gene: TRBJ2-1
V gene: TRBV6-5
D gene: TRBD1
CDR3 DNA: TGTGCCAGCAGAGGGACAGTCAGCTCCTACAATGAGCAGTTCTTC
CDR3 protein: CASRGTVSSYNEQFF

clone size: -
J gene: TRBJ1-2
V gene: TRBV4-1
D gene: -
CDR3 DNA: TGCGCCAGCAGCCAATCATGGGGCATGGGGGCACAGAACGTCTATGGCTACACCTTC
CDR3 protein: CASSQSWGMGAQNVYGYTF

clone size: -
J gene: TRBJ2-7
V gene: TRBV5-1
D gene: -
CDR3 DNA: TGCGCCAGCAGCCCCGGGTACGAGCAGTACTTC
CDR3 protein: CASSPGYEQYF

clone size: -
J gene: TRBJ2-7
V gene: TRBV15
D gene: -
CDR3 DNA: TGTGCCACCAGCAGAAGGACAGTGACCTACGAGCAGTACTTC
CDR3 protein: CATSRRTVTYEQYF

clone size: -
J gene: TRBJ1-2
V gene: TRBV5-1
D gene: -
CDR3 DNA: TGCGCCAGCAGCCCCCGACAGGCCTTAAACTATGGCTACACCTTC
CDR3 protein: CASSPRQALNYGYTF

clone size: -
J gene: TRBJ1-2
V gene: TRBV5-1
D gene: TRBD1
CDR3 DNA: TGCGCCAGCAGCTTGGGGGACAGCGGATGGGGCTACACCTTC
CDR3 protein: CASSLGDSGWGYTF

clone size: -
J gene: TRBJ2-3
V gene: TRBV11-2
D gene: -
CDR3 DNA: TGTGCCAGCAGCTTAGAGGCAGCGGATATTCAGTATTTT
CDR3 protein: CASSLEAADIQYF

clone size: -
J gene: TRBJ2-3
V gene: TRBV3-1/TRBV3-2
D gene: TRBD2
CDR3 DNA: TGTGCCAGCAGCCAATTAGCCCTACTAGCGGGGGCGGGATATACGCAGTATTTT
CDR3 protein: CASSQLALLAGAGYTQYF

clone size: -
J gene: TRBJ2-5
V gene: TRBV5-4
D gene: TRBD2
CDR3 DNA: TGTGCCAGCAGCGCCGGGACTAGTATGAGGGTAGAGACCCAGTACTTC
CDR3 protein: CASSAGTSMRVETQYF

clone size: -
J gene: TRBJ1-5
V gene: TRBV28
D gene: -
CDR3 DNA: TGTGCCAGCAGTTTGGGGACATCACCCAATCAGCCCCAGCATTTT
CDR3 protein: CASSLGTSPNQPQHF

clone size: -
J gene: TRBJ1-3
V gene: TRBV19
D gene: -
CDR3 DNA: TGTGCCAGTAGTACCGGGTACTCTGGAAACACCATATATTTT
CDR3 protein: CASSTGYSGNTIYF

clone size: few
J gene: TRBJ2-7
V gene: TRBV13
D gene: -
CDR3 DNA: TGTGCCAGCAGCTTAGAGGGGTCCGAGCAGTACTTC
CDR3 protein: CASSLEGSEQYF

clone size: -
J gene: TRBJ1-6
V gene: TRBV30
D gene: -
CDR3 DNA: TGTGCCTGGAGGCCACCCAGGTCCTATAATTCACCCCTCCACTTT
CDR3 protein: CAWRPPRSYNSPLHF

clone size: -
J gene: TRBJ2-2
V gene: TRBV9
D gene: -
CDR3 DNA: TGTGCCAGCAGCGTAGGGGCCAGGGCTGCAACCGGGGAGCTGTTTTTT
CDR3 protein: CASSVGARAATGELFF

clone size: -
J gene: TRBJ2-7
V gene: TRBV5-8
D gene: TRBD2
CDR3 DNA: TGTGCCTTCCCGCCCAAACGCCCAAGCGGGGGGCCAACCTACGAGCAGTACTTC
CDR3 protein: CAFPPKRPSGGPTYEQYF

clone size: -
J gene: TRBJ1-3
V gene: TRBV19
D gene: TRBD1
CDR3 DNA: TGTGCCAGTAGTACTTCCGAGACAGGGACAGACACCATATATTTT
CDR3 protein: CASSTSETGTDTIYF